This TCR beta chain derives from a study of blood T cell repertoires in COVID-19. Study at large: The United States, Italy and Spain supplied acute and convalescent COVID-19 samples. PBMCs, B-cell-depleted T cells, or T cells were the source of the cDNA or gDNA that made up the material.

Note on this clone: Other nucleotide sequences from this sample produce the same CDR3.

As processed by the authors: Amplified reference gene primers provided the basis for estimating nucleated cell counts. Clones were read by immunoSEQ multiplex PCR, and TCRdb kept only the in-frame ones, dropping some. That table supplies the V and J calls and clone size; D and trimming were determined from the DNA. Of under 100,000 clones detected, 75% to 90% appear once; the ten largest clones hold about 3.4%. V dropped 5 bases and J dropped 0; count of bases not matched to a gene: 3. The germline CDR1 and CDR2 sequences are MNHEY and SVGAGI. The CDR3 totals 14 residues. Sequenced: peripheral blood. The chain combines TRBV6-5 with TRBJ1-2; 7 bases fit TRBD1. The receptor comes from a woman aged 70-85 years with acute or convalescent COVID-19. This chain's CDR3 is CASSRDRANYGYTF. Here the CDR3 DNA reads TGTGCCAGCAGTCGGGACAGAGCTAACTATGGCTACACCTTC.